Below, 6 T cell receptor beta chains from the same sample are listed, as sequenced in a study of blood T cells in healthy people across ages. Through a sample-barcoded 5' primer and a J-beta primer mix, a second PCR was run for roughly 7 to 11 cycles. TCRdb used MiXCR to reprocess the 5' RACE reads, holding one entry per CDR3 protein. This sample carries under 700,000 distinct CDR3 sequences, 24% of them seen once, and the ten largest clones take under 9%. The sample also formed part of further work on T cells of mothers and their children.

The sequenced sample was blood. These receptor sequences come from a boy aged 10-17 years in good health.

The chain employs TRBV5-1 and TRBJ2-7, with TRBD1 as a possible D gene (6 bases). CDR3 length: 13 amino acids. Trimming removed 7 bases from V and 3 bases from J, with 14 bases in between. Germline V gene lookup returns CDR1 SGHRS and CDR2 YFSETQ. The CDR3 nucleotides read TGCGCCAGCTCCACCTGGACAGACTACGAGCAGTACTTC. The encoded protein is CASSTWTDYEQYF. The full variable domain, in which reference TRBV5-1 and TRBJ2-7 provide the parts outside the CDR3, is KAGVTQTPRYLIKTRGQQVTLSCSPISGHRSVSWYQQTPGQGLQFLFEYFSETQRNKGNFPGRFSGRQFSNSRSEMNVSTLELGDSALYLCASSTWTDYEQYFGPGTRLTVT.

The chain combines TRBV28 with TRBJ2-7, with D perhaps TRBD2 (6 bases). Germline V CDR1 and CDR2: MDHEN, SYDVKM. The germline V and J ends were trimmed by 6 bases and 2 bases, with 11 bases remaining between them. The CDR3 is 13 amino acids. DNA of the CDR3: TGTGCCAGCAGCCCCGGGAGCACCTACGAGCAGTACTTC. Amino acids: CASSPGSTYEQYF. Full variable domain (missing parts from reference TRBV28 and TRBJ2-7): DVKVTQSSRYLVKRTGEKVFLECVQDMDHENMFWYRQDPGLGLRLIYFSYDVKMKEKGDIPEGYSVSREKKERFSLILESASTNQTSMYLCASSPGSTYEQYFGPGTRLTVT.

This clonotype has more than one count but fewer than ten. This chain uses TRBV20-1 with TRBJ2-5, with a tentative D call TRBD1 (6 bases). The CDR3 is made up of 14 amino acids. Germline CDR1 and CDR2: DFQATT and SNEGSKA (reference sequence). V lost 2 bases and J 5 bases, leaving 15 bases between the germline ends. CDR3 in DNA: TGCAGTGCTAGACCGGGACACCCAAGGGAGACCCAGTACTTC. It is translated as CSARPGHPRETQYF.

This clonotype was seen only once. The V gene is TRBV2, the J gene TRBJ1-2, with D possibly matching TRBD1 (6 bases). CDR3 size: 14 residues. V was cut by 3 bases and J by 3 bases, with 11 bases left in between. Germline V gene sequence: CDR1 SNHLY, CDR2 FYNNEI. CDR3 protein: CASSEWGQDYGYTF. The CDR3 DNA reads TGTGCCAGCAGTGAGTGGGGGCAGGACTATGGCTACACCTTC.

This chain links TRBV5-5 with TRBJ1-2; the D gene is possibly TRBD1 (5 bases). This CDR3 is built from 15 residues. CDR1 is SGHKS and CDR2 is YYEKEE in the germline V gene (reference sequence). V gave up 5 bases and J gave up 7 bases, with 21 bases separating them. DNA of the CDR3: TGTGCCAGCAGGTTGAGCGGGACGGACCCGGGTGGCTACACCTTC. This sequence encodes CASRLSGTDPGGYTF.

The chain carries TRBV29-1 and TRBJ2-3, with a tentative D call TRBD2 (6 bases). Germline V gives CDR1 SQVTM, CDR2 ANQGSEA. The CDR3 is made up of 16 amino acids. V was cut by 0 bases and J by 3 bases, with 16 bases left in between. The DNA for the CDR3 is TGCAGCGTTGAAGATCGGTACCGGGAGTTGACAGATACGCAGTATTTT. This gives the protein CSVEDRYRELTDTQYF.